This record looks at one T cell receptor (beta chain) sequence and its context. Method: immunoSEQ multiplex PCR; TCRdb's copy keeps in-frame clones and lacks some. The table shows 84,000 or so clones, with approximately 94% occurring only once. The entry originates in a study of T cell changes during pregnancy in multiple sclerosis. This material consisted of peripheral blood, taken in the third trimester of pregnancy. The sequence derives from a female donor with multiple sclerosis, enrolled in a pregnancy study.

The CDR3 spells CASSQGREGDYEQYF. The CDR3 DNA reads as TGCGCCAGCAGCCAAGGGAGGGAGGGAGACTACGAGCAGTACTTC. The chain combines TRBV4-1 with TRBJ2-7, with 7 positions matching TRBD2. The CDR3 runs 15 residues. CDR1 is MGHRA and CDR2 is YSYEKL in the germline V gene. V shed 1 base and J 3 bases; nucleotides not matched to a gene: 6.